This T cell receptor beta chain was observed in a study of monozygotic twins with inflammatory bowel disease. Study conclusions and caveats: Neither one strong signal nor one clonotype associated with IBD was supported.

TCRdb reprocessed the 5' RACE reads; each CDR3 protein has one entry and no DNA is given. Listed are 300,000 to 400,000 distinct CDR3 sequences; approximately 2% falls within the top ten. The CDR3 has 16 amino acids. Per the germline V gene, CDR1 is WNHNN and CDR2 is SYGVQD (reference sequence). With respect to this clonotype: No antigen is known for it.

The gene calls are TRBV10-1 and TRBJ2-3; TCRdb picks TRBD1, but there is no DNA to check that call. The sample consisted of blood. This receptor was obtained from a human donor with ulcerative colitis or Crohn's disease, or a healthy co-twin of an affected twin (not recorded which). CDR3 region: CASSEHSGTGTDTQYF.